These T cell receptor beta chains were read from a single sample in a study of shared clonotypes between healthy human individuals. Using immunoSEQ multiplex PCR, the repertoire was profiled, and TCRdb retains in-frame clones only, with some absent. In the table there are about 580,000 clones, roughly 98% of which are singletons. Sequenced: naive CD8+ T cells sorted from blood. These receptors were taken from a man aged 30 to 39 in good health. Both conserved end residues are part of each CDR3. The order of the fields is clone size, V gene, J gene, CDR3 length, D gene, CDR3 DNA, CDR3 protein. The D gene is left open where the match is weak. Clone size is given for some rows only: seen once, a few or many times, or a class if the clone is expanded.

clone size: .
V gene: TRBV7-2
J gene: TRBJ2-7
CDR3 length: 12
D gene: .
CDR3 DNA: TGTGCCAGCAGCTATCCGGGCTACGAGCAGTACTTC
CDR3 protein: CASSYPGYEQYF

clone size: .
V gene: TRBV7-9
J gene: TRBJ2-2
CDR3 length: 12
D gene: .
CDR3 DNA: TGTGCCAGCAGCCTAAACACCGGGGAGCTGTTTTTT
CDR3 protein: CASSLNTGELFF

clone size: .
V gene: TRBV5-8
J gene: TRBJ1-5
CDR3 length: 15
D gene: .
CDR3 DNA: TGTGCCAGCAGCGGGGGGGGAGTCCTCAATCAGCCCCAGCATTTT
CDR3 protein: CASSGGGVLNQPQHF

clone size: .
V gene: TRBV19
J gene: TRBJ2-2
CDR3 length: 12
D gene: .
CDR3 DNA: TGTGCCAGTAGGCTAGGGCTCGGGGAGCTGTTTTTT
CDR3 protein: CASRLGLGELFF

clone size: .
V gene: TRBV7-9
J gene: TRBJ2-7
CDR3 length: 14
D gene: .
CDR3 DNA: TGTGCCAGCAGCCCCCGACAGGCGGCCTACGAGCAGTACTTC
CDR3 protein: CASSPRQAAYEQYF

clone size: .
V gene: TRBV6-6
J gene: TRBJ1-2
CDR3 length: 15
D gene: .
CDR3 DNA: TGTGCCAGCAGTTACTCGCCGGACAGTAACTATGGCTACACCTTC
CDR3 protein: CASSYSPDSNYGYTF

clone size: .
V gene: TRBV27
J gene: TRBJ1-5
CDR3 length: 13
D gene: .
CDR3 DNA: TGTGCCAGCAGTTTTGGGGAAGGTCAGCCCCAGCATTTT
CDR3 protein: CASSFGEGQPQHF

clone size: .
V gene: TRBV2
J gene: TRBJ1-2
CDR3 length: 17
D gene: TRBD1
CDR3 DNA: TGTGCCAGCGTCGTCCGGGACAGGGGGCCGGGTGCCTATGGCTACACCTTC
CDR3 protein: CASVVRDRGPGAYGYTF

clone size: .
V gene: TRBV6-5
J gene: TRBJ1-2
CDR3 length: 14
D gene: .
CDR3 DNA: TGTGCCAGCAGTTACGGGGCTTTAAACTATGGCTACACCTTC
CDR3 protein: CASSYGALNYGYTF

clone size: .
V gene: TRBV14
J gene: TRBJ2-7
CDR3 length: 14
D gene: TRBD2
CDR3 DNA: TGTGCCAGCAGCCTCGGGGGGGCCCCCTACGAGCAGTACTTC
CDR3 protein: CASSLGGAPYEQYF

clone size: .
V gene: TRBV30
J gene: TRBJ1-2
CDR3 length: 11
D gene: .
CDR3 DNA: TGTGCCTGGAGTGCAGTTTATGGCTACACCTTC
CDR3 protein: CAWSAVYGYTF

clone size: .
V gene: TRBV27
J gene: TRBJ2-3
CDR3 length: 15
D gene: TRBD2
CDR3 DNA: TGTGCCAGCAGTTCTGGCGGGGAGGGTGCAGATACGCAGTATTTT
CDR3 protein: CASSSGGEGADTQYF

clone size: .
V gene: TRBV4-2
J gene: TRBJ2-1
CDR3 length: 13
D gene: TRBD2
CDR3 DNA: TGTGCCAGCAGCTCTAGCGGGAGCAATGAGCAGTTCTTC
CDR3 protein: CASSSSGSNEQFF

clone size: .
V gene: TRBV6-1
J gene: TRBJ2-7
CDR3 length: 13
D gene: .
CDR3 DNA: TGTGCCAGCACAGGGAAGGTTTCCTACGAGCAGTACTTC
CDR3 protein: CASTGKVSYEQYF

clone size: .
V gene: TRBV5-1
J gene: TRBJ2-1
CDR3 length: 16
D gene: TRBD2
CDR3 DNA: TGCGCCAGCAGCCTGGGCGGTAGCGGGATTCGGAACGAGCAGTTCTTC
CDR3 protein: CASSLGGSGIRNEQFF

clone size: .
V gene: TRBV7-6
J gene: TRBJ2-1
CDR3 length: 17
D gene: TRBD2
CDR3 DNA: TGTGCCAGCAGCCTAAGAGGGATCATAGCGGGAGAGGTGGGATGGATCTTC
CDR3 protein: CASSLRGIIAGEVGWIF

clone size: .
V gene: TRBV7-9
J gene: TRBJ2-7
CDR3 length: 15
D gene: TRBD1
CDR3 DNA: TGTGCCAGCAGCTTAGCCCTCGGGACAGGCAGGGAGCAGTACTTC
CDR3 protein: CASSLALGTGREQYF

clone size: .
V gene: TRBV29-1
J gene: TRBJ2-5
CDR3 length: 15
D gene: TRBD2
CDR3 DNA: TGCAGCGTTGAGGCGGCGGGAGGGCCTCGGGAGACCCAGTACTTC
CDR3 protein: CSVEAAGGPRETQYF

clone size: once
V gene: TRBV7-3
J gene: TRBJ2-3
CDR3 length: 16
D gene: .
CDR3 DNA: TGTGCCAGCAGCTTAACGTCCCGAGAGGGGCCAGATACGCAGTATTTT
CDR3 protein: CASSLTSREGPDTQYF

clone size: .
V gene: TRBV29-1
J gene: TRBJ1-1
CDR3 length: 13
D gene: .
CDR3 DNA: TGCAGCGTTGACACGGGACAGAACACTGAAGCTTTCTTT
CDR3 protein: CSVDTGQNTEAFF

clone size: .
V gene: TRBV27
J gene: TRBJ2-3
CDR3 length: 14
D gene: TRBD1
CDR3 DNA: TGTGCCAGCAGTTGGCAGGGGGTAATAGATACGCAGTATTTT
CDR3 protein: CASSWQGVIDTQYF

clone size: .
V gene: TRBV7-8
J gene: TRBJ2-1
CDR3 length: 15
D gene: .
CDR3 DNA: TGTGCCAGCAGCAAGACTAGATCCACTGTCAATGAGCAGTTCTTC
CDR3 protein: CASSKTRSTVNEQFF

clone size: .
V gene: TRBV10-3
J gene: TRBJ1-1
CDR3 length: 12
D gene: .
CDR3 DNA: TGTGCCATGCGGACCCCGGGGGTAGAAGCTTTCTTT
CDR3 protein: CAMRTPGVEAFF

clone size: .
V gene: TRBV7-9
J gene: TRBJ2-2
CDR3 length: 18
D gene: .
CDR3 DNA: TGTGCCAGCAGCTTACGCCGCGGCAGCGCCACGAACACCGGGGAGCTGTTTTTT
CDR3 protein: CASSLRRGSATNTGELFF

clone size: .
V gene: TRBV7-2
J gene: TRBJ2-7
CDR3 length: 17
D gene: .
CDR3 DNA: TGTGCCAGCAGCTTAGGTGAGGGGCCCTCCATATCCTACGAGCAGTACTTC
CDR3 protein: CASSLGEGPSISYEQYF

clone size: .
V gene: TRBV7-9
J gene: TRBJ2-3
CDR3 length: 15
D gene: TRBD2
CDR3 DNA: TGTGCCAGCAGCCTACTAGCGTCTAGCACAGATACGCAGTATTTT
CDR3 protein: CASSLLASSTDTQYF

clone size: .
V gene: TRBV5-1
J gene: TRBJ2-7
CDR3 length: 13
D gene: .
CDR3 DNA: TGCGCCAGCAGCCCCGGTGGGGACTACGAGCAGTACTTC
CDR3 protein: CASSPGGDYEQYF

clone size: .
V gene: TRBV2
J gene: TRBJ2-7
CDR3 length: 13
D gene: .
CDR3 DNA: TGTGCCAGCAGTACTACAGGGTTTGACGAGCAGTACTTC
CDR3 protein: CASSTTGFDEQYF

clone size: .
V gene: TRBV7-2
J gene: TRBJ2-3
CDR3 length: 15
D gene: TRBD2
CDR3 DNA: TGTGCCAGCACCGGACTAGCGGCTAGCACAGATACGCAGTATTTT
CDR3 protein: CASTGLAASTDTQYF

clone size: .
V gene: TRBV7-9
J gene: TRBJ2-1
CDR3 length: 15
D gene: TRBD1
CDR3 DNA: TGTGCCAGCAGCGAGGGACAGGGTGTCAACAATGAGCAGTTCTTC
CDR3 protein: CASSEGQGVNNEQFF

clone size: .
V gene: TRBV27
J gene: TRBJ2-7
CDR3 length: 14
D gene: .
CDR3 DNA: TGTGCCAGCAGTGGGGGGCAGGGGGCCTACGAGCAGTACTTC
CDR3 protein: CASSGGQGAYEQYF

clone size: .
V gene: TRBV27
J gene: TRBJ2-3
CDR3 length: 17
D gene: TRBD2
CDR3 DNA: TGTGCCAGCAGTTCCCCTCTAGCGGGAGTTGGCACAGATACGCAGTATTTT
CDR3 protein: CASSSPLAGVGTDTQYF

clone size: .
V gene: TRBV2
J gene: TRBJ2-6
CDR3 length: 18
D gene: TRBD1
CDR3 DNA: TGTGCCAGTCTCGGGACAGGGGGACGTACCACTGGGGCCAACGTCCTGACTTTC
CDR3 protein: CASLGTGGRTTGANVLTF

clone size: .
V gene: TRBV5-4
J gene: TRBJ2-7
CDR3 length: 14
D gene: TRBD1
CDR3 DNA: TGTGCCAGCGGGGAACCGACAGGGGGCCCCGAGCAGTACTTC
CDR3 protein: CASGEPTGGPEQYF